A single count supports the clone carrying this T cell receptor beta chain. Its antigen remains unknown. Some clones are missing from TCRdb's copy, which holds only in-frame ones; the method was immunoSEQ multiplex PCR. The table lists fewer than 15,000 clones, approximately 80% of them singletons. The record originates from a study of T cell clonotyping in hematopoietic cell transplantation. Study-level background: Pretransplant recipient samples were taken after cytoreduction. Study conclusions and caveats: Graft donor and pretransplant recipient Inverse Simpson Index values predicted broader posttransplant TCR diversity.

Trimming removed 0 bases from V and 4 bases from J; junction bases left unmatched: 5. This CDR3 is built from 15 residues. CDR1 and CDR2 from the germline V gene are SGHRS and YFSETQ. Documented time point: recipient sample about 28 days before transplant, after cytoreduction. The receptor's source is a man aged 60 to 69 with acute myeloid leukemia. Some clones in this sample may be carry-over from other donors' samples. The source material was peripheral blood mononuclear cells, sampled before stem cell transplant. The V gene is TRBV5-1, the J gene TRBJ1-2, with TRBD1 matching 8 bases. CDR3 sequence: CASSLEQGGGYGYTF. The DNA for the CDR3 is TGCGCCAGCAGCTTGGAACAGGGGGGGGGCTATGGCTACACCTTC.